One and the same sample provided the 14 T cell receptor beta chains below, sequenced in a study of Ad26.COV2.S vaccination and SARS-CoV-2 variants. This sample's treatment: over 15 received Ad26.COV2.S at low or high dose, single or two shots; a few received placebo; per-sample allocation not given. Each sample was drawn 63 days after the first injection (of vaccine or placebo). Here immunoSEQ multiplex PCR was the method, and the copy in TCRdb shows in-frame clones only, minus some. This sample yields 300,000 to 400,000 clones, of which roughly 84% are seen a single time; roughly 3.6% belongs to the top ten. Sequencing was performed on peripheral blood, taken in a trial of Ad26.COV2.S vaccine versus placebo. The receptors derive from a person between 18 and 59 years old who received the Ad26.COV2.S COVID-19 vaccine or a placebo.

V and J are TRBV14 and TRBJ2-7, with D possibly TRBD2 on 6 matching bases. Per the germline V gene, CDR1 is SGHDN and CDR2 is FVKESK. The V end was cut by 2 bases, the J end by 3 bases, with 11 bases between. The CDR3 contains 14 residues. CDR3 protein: CASSQQGGGYEQYF. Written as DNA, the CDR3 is TGTGCCAGCAGCCAACAGGGAGGAGGCTACGAGCAGTACTTC.

CDR3 sequence (DNA): TGTGCCACGACCCGGGAACCCTACGAGCAGTACTTC. Protein product: CATTREPYEQYF. The chain combines TRBV7-2 with TRBJ2-7, with a tentative D call TRBD2 (5 bases). The length of the CDR3 is 12 residues. The V gene lost 10 bases and the J gene lost 2 bases, with 12 bases spanning the gap. Germline V lookup: CDR1 SGHTA, CDR2 FQGNSA.

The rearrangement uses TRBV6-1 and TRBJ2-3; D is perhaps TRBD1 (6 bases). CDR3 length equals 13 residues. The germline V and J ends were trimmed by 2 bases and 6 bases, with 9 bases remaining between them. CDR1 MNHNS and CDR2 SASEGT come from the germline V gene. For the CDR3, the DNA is TGTGCCAGCAGTGAACAGGGGTCGGATACGCAGTATTTT. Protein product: CASSEQGSDTQYF.

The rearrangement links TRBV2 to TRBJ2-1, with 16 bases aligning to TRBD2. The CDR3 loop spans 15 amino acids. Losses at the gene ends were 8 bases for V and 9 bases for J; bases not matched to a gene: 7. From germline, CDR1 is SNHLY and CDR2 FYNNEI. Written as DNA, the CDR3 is TGTGCCAGCCTCGGGACTAGCGGGGGGGCAGGTGAGCAGTTCTTC. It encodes CASLGTSGGAGEQFF.

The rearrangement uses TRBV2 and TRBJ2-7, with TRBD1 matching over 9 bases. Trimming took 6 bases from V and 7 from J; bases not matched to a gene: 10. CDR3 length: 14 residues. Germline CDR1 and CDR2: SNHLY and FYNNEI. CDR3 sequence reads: CASRTGQGWEEQYF. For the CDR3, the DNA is TGTGCCAGCAGAACGGGACAGGGCTGGGAAGAGCAGTACTTC. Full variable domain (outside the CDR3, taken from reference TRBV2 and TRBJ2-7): EPEVTQTPSHQVTQMGQEVILRCVPISNHLYFYWYRQILGQKVEFLVSFYNNEISEKSEIFDDQFSVERPDGSNFTLKIRSTKLEDSAMYFCASRTGQGWEEQYFGPGTRLTVT.

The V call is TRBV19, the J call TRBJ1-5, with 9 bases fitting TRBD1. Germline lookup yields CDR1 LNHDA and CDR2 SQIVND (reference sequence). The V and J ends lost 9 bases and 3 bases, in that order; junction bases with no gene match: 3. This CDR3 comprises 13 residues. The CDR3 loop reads CASRDRDNQPQHF. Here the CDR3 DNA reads TGTGCCAGCCGGGACAGGGACAATCAGCCCCAGCATTTT.

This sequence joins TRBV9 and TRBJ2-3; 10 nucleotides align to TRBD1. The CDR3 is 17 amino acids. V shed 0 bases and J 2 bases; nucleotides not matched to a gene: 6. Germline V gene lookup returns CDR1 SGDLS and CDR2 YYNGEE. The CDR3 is CASSVARDRGDTDTQYF. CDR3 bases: TGTGCCAGCAGCGTAGCCCGGGACAGGGGAGACACAGATACGCAGTATTTT. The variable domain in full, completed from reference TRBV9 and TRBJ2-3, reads DSGVTQTPKHLITATGQRVTLRCSPRSGDLSVYWYQQSLDQGLQFLIQYYNGEERAKGNILERFSAQQFPDLHSELNLSSLELGDSALYFCASSVARDRGDTDTQYFGPGTRLTVL.

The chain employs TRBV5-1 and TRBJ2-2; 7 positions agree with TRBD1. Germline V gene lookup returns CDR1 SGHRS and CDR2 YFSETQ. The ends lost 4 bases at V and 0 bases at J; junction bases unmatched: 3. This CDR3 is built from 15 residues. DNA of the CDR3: TGCGCCAGCAGCCCGGGACAGACGAACACCGGGGAGCTGTTTTTT. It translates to CASSPGQTNTGELFF.

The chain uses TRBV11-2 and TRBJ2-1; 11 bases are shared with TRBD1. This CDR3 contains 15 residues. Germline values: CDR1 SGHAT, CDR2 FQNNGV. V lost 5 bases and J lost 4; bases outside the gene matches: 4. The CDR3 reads CASSVRDRGYNEQFF. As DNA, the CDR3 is TGTGCCAGCAGCGTCCGGGACAGGGGGTACAATGAGCAGTTCTTC. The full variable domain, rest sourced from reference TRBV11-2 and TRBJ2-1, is EAGVAQSPRYKIIEKRQSVAFWCNPISGHATLYWYQQILGQGPKLLIQFQNNGVVDDSQLPKDRFSAERLKGVDSTLKIQPAKLEDSAVYLCASSVRDRGYNEQFFGPGTRLTVL.

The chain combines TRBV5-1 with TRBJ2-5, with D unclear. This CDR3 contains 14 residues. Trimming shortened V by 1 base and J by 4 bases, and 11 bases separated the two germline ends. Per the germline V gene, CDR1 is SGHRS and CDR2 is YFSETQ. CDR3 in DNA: TGCGCCAGCAGCTTGAGTTCCACGGCAGAGACCCAGTACTTC. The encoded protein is CASSLSSTAETQYF. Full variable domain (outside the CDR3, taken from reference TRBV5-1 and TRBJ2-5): KAGVTQTPRYLIKTRGQQVTLSCSPISGHRSVSWYQQTPGQGLQFLFEYFSETQRNKGNFPGRFSGRQFSNSRSEMNVSTLELGDSALYLCASSLSSTAETQYFGPGTRLLVL.

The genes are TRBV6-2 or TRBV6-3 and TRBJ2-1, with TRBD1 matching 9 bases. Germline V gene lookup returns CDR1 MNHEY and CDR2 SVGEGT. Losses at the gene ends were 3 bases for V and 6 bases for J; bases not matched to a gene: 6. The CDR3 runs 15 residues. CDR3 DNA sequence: TGTGCCAGCAGTTATGGGACAGGGATGGGCAATGAGCAGTTCTTC. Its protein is CASSYGTGMGNEQFF.

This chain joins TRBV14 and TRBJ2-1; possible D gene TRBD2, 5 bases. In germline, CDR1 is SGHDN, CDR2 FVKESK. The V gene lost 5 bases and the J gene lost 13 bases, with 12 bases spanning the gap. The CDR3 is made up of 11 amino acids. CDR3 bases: TGTGCCAGCAGCACTGGACTTTCCCAGTTCTTC. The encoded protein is CASSTGLSQFF.

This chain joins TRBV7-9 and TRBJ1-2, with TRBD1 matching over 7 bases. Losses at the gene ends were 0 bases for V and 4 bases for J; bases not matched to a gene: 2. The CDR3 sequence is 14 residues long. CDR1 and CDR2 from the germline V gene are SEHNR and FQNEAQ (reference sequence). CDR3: CASSLAQGGYGYTF. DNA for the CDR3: TGTGCCAGCAGCTTAGCCCAGGGGGGCTATGGCTACACCTTC. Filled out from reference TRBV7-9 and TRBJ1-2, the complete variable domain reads DTGVSQNPRHKITKRGQNVTFRCDPISEHNRLYWYRQTLGQGPEFLTYFQNEAQLEKSRLLSDRFSAERPKGSFSTLEIQRTEQGDSAMYLCASSLAQGGYGYTFGSGTRLTVV.

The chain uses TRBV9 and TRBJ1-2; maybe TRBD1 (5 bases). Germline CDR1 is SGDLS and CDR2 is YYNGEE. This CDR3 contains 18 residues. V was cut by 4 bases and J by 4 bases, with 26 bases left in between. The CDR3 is CASSREGTSKSNVYGYTF. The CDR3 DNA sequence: TGTGCCAGCAGCCGGGAGGGGACCTCCAAAAGTAATGTCTATGGCTACACCTTC.